A few counts support the clone carrying this TCR beta chain. Its specificity is unknown. TCRdb re-called the RT-PCR reads through MiXCR, storing one row per CDR3 protein. The sample has hundreds of thousands of distinct CDR3 sequences, approximately 14% seen once. Germline trimming cut 0 bases from V and 9 bases from J; bases unmatched to any gene: 5. The CDR3 length is 14 residues. Germline CDR1 LGHNA, CDR2 YSLEER. The data are from a study of response to subunit inactivated influenza vaccine. Study-level findings and limits: It was suggested by the authors that few new T cells are recruited by each seasonal influenza vaccination.

V and J are TRBV4-3 and TRBJ1-1, with 9 nucleotides matching TRBD1. The clonotype originates from a man aged 50 to 59 who received an inactivated influenza vaccine. The material was PBMCs from blood, obtained 12 days after vaccination. Here the CDR3 reads CASSQDNRGRQAFF. For the CDR3, the DNA is TGCGCCAGCAGCCAAGATAACAGGGGGCGACAAGCTTTCTTT.